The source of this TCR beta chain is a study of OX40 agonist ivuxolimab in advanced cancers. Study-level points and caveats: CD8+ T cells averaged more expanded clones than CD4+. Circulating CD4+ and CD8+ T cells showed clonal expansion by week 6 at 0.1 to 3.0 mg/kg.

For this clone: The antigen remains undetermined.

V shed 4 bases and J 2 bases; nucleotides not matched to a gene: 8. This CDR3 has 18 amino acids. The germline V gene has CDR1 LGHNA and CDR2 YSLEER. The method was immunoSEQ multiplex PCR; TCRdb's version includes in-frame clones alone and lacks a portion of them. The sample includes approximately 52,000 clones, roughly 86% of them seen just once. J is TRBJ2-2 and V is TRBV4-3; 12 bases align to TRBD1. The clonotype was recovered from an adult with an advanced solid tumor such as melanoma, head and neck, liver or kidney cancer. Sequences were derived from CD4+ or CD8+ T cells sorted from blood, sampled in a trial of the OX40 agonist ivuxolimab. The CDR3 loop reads CASSPLPGQGANTGELFF. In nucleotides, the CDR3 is TGCGCCAGCAGCCCACTCCCGGGACAGGGGGCTAACACCGGGGAGCTGTTTTTT.